A single sample gave rise to the 5 T cell receptor beta chains below, sequenced in a study of T-cell reconstitution after alpha-beta-depleted transplantation in children. A TCRbeta library incorporating unique molecular identifiers was prepared. One entry per CDR3 protein results from TCRdb running MiXCR on the PCR reads. The profile covers some 350,000 distinct CDR3 sequences, with 10% appearing a single time and approximately 2.3% taken by the ten largest. The sample in question was PBMCs from the stem cell graft donor, obtained from the stem cell graft. Receptor source: a human donor who donated a stem cell graft to a child with acute lymphoblastic leukemia.

Regarding this clonotype: One end of the junction varies from germline; a read error may be responsible. V and J are TRBV7-2 and TRBJ2-5, with D possibly called TRBD1 or TRBD2 (5 bases each). Germline V gene sequence: CDR1 SGHTA, CDR2 FQGNSA. The CDR3 spans 14 residues. The CDR3 coding sequence is TGTGCCAGCACCTTACGAGGGGTGAAAGAGACCCAGTACTTC. Translating gives CASTLRGVKETQYF.

This clonotype has a count of ten or more. The chain links TRBV9 to TRBJ2-7; 7 bases fit TRBD1. With 0 bases clipped from V and 3 bases from J, the junction kept 3 bases outside the gene matches. The CDR3 has 14 residues. The V gene's germline CDR1 is SGDLS and CDR2 YYNGEE. CDR3 sequence reads: CASSVAQGNYEQYF. The CDR3, as DNA: TGTGCCAGCAGCGTAGCACAGGGGAACTACGAGCAGTACTTC.

This clonotype was detected many times. V is TRBV20-1 and J is TRBJ2-1, with 11 bases lining up with TRBD2. This CDR3 is built from 14 residues. J gave up 6 bases and V 5 bases, and 6 bases lay outside the gene matches. Germline V gene data show CDR1 as DFQATT and CDR2 as SNEGSKA (reference sequence). The CDR3 loop is CSALSGRAFNEQFF. Written as DNA, the CDR3 is TGCAGTGCTCTTAGCGGGAGGGCCTTCAATGAGCAGTTCTTC.

The gene calls are TRBV4-1 and TRBJ2-2; TRBD2 might be the D (5 bases). CDR3 size: 17 residues. Per the germline V gene, CDR1 is MGHRA and CDR2 is YSYEKL. V was cut by 0 bases and J by 6 bases, with 17 bases left in between. CDR3 residues: CASSQEVQAVRAGELFF. DNA of the CDR3: TGCGCCAGCAGCCAAGAAGTACAAGCGGTCCGAGCCGGGGAGCTGTTTTTT.

The rearrangement joins TRBV5-1 to TRBJ2-1, with D possibly TRBD1 on 6 matching bases. Trimming removed 4 bases at V and 8 bases at J, with 13 bases between. There are 13 residues in the CDR3. Germline assignment: CDR1 SGHRS and CDR2 YFSETQ. The CDR3 DNA sequence: TGCGCCAGCAGCACCCGACAGGTAGATGAGCAGTTCTTC. Protein: CASSTRQVDEQFF.